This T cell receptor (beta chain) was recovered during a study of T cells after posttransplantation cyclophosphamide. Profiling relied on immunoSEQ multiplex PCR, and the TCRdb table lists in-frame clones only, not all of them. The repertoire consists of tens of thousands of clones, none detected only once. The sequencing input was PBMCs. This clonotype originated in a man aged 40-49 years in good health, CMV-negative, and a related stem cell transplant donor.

The chain's CDR3 is CASSPMGGTTYEQYF. The DNA of the CDR3 is TGTGCCAGCTCACCGATGGGGGGGACCACCTACGAGCAGTACTTC. The gene calls are TRBV18 and TRBJ2-7; 7 positions agree with TRBD2. The CDR3 length is 15 residues. J lost 2 bases, V lost 3 bases, and 7 bases had no gene match. Germline V CDR1 and CDR2: KGHSH, LQKENI.